This T cell receptor beta chain was documented in a study of CD8 T cells in ankylosing spondylitis. Study outcomes and limitations: Within ankylosing spondylitis blood, a TCR beta motif made up of seven to nine highly homologous variants appeared to be characteristic. Clones linked to the disease showed a CD8+ phenotype. They occurred at relatively low frequencies in peripheral blood.

TCRdb re-derived calls from the 5' RACE reads in MiXCR, one entry per CDR3 protein. The table lists 350,000 to 450,000 distinct CDR3 sequences, about 25% of them singletons, with about 0.92% in the top ten. A few counts support this clonotype. Its antigen is not identified. The CDR3 extends over 15 amino acids. J was trimmed by 5 bases and V by 5 bases; bases with no gene match: 4. Germline CDR1 is KGHDR and CDR2 is SFDVKD. The chain is built from TRBV24-1 and TRBJ2-1, with 11 bases fitting TRBD2. This clonotype was obtained from a male donor with ankylosing spondylitis. The sample consisted of blood, either unsorted or a sorted T cell fraction (not recorded which). Written as DNA, the CDR3 is TGTGCCACCAGTGGCCTACTAGCGGGAGACAATGAGCAGTTCTTC. This sequence encodes CATSGLLAGDNEQFF.